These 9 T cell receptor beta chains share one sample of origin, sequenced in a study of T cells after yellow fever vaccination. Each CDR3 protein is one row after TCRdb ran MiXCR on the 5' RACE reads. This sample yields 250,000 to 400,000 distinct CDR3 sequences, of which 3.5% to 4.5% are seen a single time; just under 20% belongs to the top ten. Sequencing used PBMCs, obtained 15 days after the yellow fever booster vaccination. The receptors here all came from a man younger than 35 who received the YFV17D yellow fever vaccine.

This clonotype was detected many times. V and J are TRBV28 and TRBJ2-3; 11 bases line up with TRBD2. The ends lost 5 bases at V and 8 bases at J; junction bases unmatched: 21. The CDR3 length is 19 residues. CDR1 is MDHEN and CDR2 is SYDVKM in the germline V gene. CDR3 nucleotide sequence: TGTGCCAGCAGTCCCCTGAGGACTAGCGGGCCTCGGGGGTCGGGTACGCAGTATTTT. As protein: CASSPLRTSGPRGSGTQYF. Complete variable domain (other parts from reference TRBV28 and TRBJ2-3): DVKVTQSSRYLVKRTGEKVFLECVQDMDHENMFWYRQDPGLGLRLIYFSYDVKMKEKGDIPEGYSVSREKKERFSLILESASTNQTSMYLCASSPLRTSGPRGSGTQYFGPGTRLTVL.

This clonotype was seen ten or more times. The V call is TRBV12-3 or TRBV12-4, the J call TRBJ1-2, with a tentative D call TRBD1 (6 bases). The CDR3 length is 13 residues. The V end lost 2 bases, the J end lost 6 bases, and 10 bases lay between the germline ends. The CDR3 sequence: CASSLNRVDGYTF. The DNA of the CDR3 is TGTGCCAGCAGTTTAAACAGGGTAGATGGCTACACCTTC.

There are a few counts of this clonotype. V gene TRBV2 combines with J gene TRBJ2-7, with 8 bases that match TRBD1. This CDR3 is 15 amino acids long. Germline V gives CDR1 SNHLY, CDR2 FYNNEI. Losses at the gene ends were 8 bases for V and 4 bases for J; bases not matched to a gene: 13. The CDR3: CASLDRRDRKYEQYV. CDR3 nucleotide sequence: TGTGCCAGCCTAGACCGCCGGGACAGGAAATACGAGCAGTACGTC.

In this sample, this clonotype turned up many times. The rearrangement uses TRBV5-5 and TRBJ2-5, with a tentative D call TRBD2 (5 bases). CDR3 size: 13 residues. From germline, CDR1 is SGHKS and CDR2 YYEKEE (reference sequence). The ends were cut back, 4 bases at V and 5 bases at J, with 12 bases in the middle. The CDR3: CASSIGMTETQYF. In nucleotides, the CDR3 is TGTGCCAGCAGCATCGGGATGACGGAGACCCAGTACTTC. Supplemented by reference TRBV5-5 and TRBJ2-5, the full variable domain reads DAGVTQSPTHLIKTRGQQVTLRCSPISGHKSVSWYQQVLGQGPQFIFQYYEKEERGRGNFPDRFSARQFPNYSSELNVNALLLGDSALYLCASSIGMTETQYFGPGTRLLVL.

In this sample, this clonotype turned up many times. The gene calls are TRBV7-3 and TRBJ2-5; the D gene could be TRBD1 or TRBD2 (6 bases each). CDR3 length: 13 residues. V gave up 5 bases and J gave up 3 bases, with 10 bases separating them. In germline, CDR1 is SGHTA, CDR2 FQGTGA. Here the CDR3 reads CASSPGAEETQYF. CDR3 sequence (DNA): TGTGCCAGCAGCCCGGGGGCAGAAGAGACCCAGTACTTC.

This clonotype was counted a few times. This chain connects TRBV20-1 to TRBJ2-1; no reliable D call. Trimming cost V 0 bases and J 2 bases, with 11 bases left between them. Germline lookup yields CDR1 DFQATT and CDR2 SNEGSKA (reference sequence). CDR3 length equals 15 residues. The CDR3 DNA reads TGCAGTGCTAGAGATCGTCGTCTAACCTACAATGAGCAGTTCTTC. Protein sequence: CSARDRRLTYNEQFF.

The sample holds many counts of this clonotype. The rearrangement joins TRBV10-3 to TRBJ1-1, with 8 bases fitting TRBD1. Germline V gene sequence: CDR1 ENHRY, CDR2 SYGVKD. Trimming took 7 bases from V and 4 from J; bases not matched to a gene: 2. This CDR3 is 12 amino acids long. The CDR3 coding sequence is TGTGCCATCAAGGGGACAGGCACTGAAGCTTTCTTT. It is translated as CAIKGTGTEAFF.

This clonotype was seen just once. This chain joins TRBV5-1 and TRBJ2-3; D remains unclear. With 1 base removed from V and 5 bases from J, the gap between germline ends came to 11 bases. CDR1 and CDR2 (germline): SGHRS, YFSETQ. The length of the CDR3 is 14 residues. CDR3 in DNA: TGCGCCAGCAGCTTGTTTGCCCCGGGAGATACGCAGTATTTT. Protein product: CASSLFAPGDTQYF.

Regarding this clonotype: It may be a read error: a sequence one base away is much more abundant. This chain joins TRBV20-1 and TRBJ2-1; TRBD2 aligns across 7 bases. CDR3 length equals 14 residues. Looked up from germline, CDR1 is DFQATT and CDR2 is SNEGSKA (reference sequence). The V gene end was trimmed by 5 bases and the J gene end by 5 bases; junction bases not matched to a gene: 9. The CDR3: CSAGQAGWHNEQFF. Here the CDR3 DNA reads TGCAGTGCTGGACAAGCGGGGTGGCACAATGAGCAGTTCTTC.